A single sample is the source of the 22 T cell receptor beta chains below, sequenced in a study of T-cell reconstitution after alpha-beta-depleted transplantation in children. As it was prepared, the TCRbeta library received unique molecular identifiers. TCRdb recomputed calls from the PCR reads with MiXCR, one row per CDR3 protein. Counted here are about 490,000 distinct CDR3 sequences, roughly a tenth occurring once; the ten biggest clones make up 2%. The material was PBMCs, obtained before TCRalphabeta/CD19-depleted stem cell transplant. These receptor sequences come from a child aged 2 to 9 with inherited bone marrow failure, due to receive a stem cell transplant.

This clonotype was detected many times. The chain links TRBV11-2 to TRBJ2-3; 11 nucleotides match TRBD2. From germline, CDR1 is SGHAT and CDR2 FQNNGV. V lost 5 bases to trimming and J lost 1 base; unmatched junction nucleotides: 5. The CDR3 runs 16 residues. CDR3 bases: TGTGCCAGCAGCCTGCAACTAGCGGGGGGCACAGATACGCAGTATTTT. Residues: CASSLQLAGGTDTQYF. The full variable domain, rest sourced from reference TRBV11-2 and TRBJ2-3, is EAGVAQSPRYKIIEKRQSVAFWCNPISGHATLYWYQQILGQGPKLLIQFQNNGVVDDSQLPKDRFSAERLKGVDSTLKIQPAKLEDSAVYLCASSLQLAGGTDTQYFGPGTRLTVL.

This clonotype was counted ten times or more. V is TRBV6-5 and J is TRBJ2-7; a weak D match, TRBD2 (6 bases). This CDR3 contains 13 residues. Deletions cut 2 bases from V and 6 bases from J, with 11 bases between. Germline V CDR1 and CDR2: MNHEY, SVGAGI. The CDR3 DNA follows: TGTGCCAGCAGTTACGGGCGCGGGGTCGAGCAGTACTTC. Translation: CASSYGRGVEQYF.

This clonotype has a count of ten or more. This rearrangement joins TRBV12-3 or TRBV12-4 to TRBJ2-3; D uncertain. The ends were cut back, 5 bases at V and 2 bases at J, with 14 bases in the middle. This CDR3 region has 15 residues. CDR3 residues: CASSPDGYSTDTQYF. The CDR3 DNA reads as TGTGCCAGCAGTCCTGACGGGTACTCCACAGATACGCAGTATTTT.

This clonotype has ten or more counts. V usage is TRBV12-3 or TRBV12-4 and J usage is TRBJ2-2; 10 positions match TRBD2. The V segment lost 5 bases and the J segment 0 bases; nucleotides outside the gene matches: 9. The CDR3 totals 18 residues. This chain's CDR3 is CASSLPAAGGTNTGELFF. As DNA, the CDR3 is TGTGCCAGCAGTCTACCCGCAGCGGGAGGGACGAACACCGGGGAGCTGTTTTTT.

The rearrangement uses TRBV29-1 and TRBJ2-1; tentatively, D is TRBD2 (5 bases). The CDR3 covers 13 residues. The V and J ends lost 4 bases and 5 bases respectively, with 12 bases between them. Germline V gene lookup returns CDR1 SQVTM and CDR2 ANQGSEA. CDR3 sequence (DNA): TGCAGCGTTGTGGGGAGTACCCACAATGAGCAGTTCTTC. Translated, it gives CSVVGSTHNEQFF.

The J gene is TRBJ2-3, the V gene TRBV28; 7 bases align to TRBD1. The CDR3 extends over 15 amino acids. Germline CDR1 is MDHEN and CDR2 is SYDVKM. Losses at the gene ends were 5 bases for V and 0 bases for J; bases not matched to a gene: 5. The CDR3, as DNA: TGTGCCAGCAGTATCGAGGGGGCGAGCACAGATACGCAGTATTTT. Its protein product is CASSIEGASTDTQYF.

There are many counts of this clonotype. The V and J genes are TRBV12-3 or TRBV12-4 and TRBJ2-2, with a weak D call TRBD2 (6 bases). This CDR3 has 14 amino acids. Trimming left V 6 bases short and J 7 bases short, with 15 bases between. The CDR3 DNA is TGTGCCAGCAGGGGAGGCTGGGCGGTCGGGGAGCTGTTTTTT. As protein: CASRGGWAVGELFF.

This clonotype was seen only a few times. This rearrangement joins TRBV19 to TRBJ2-7, with no clear D. This CDR3 is built from 14 residues. The germline V gene has CDR1 LNHDA and CDR2 SQIVND (reference sequence). Trimming shortened V by 5 bases and J by 5 bases, and 16 bases separated the two germline ends. The CDR3 region has the DNA TGTGCCAGTAGTCCTCCAGCCGGATGGAACGAGCAGTACTTC. Its protein is CASSPPAGWNEQYF. The entire variable domain, with the rest obtained from reference TRBV19 and TRBJ2-7, is as follows: DGGITQSPKYLFRKEGQNVTLSCEQNLNHDAMYWYRQDPGQGLRLIYYSQIVNDFQKGDIAEGYSVSREKKESFPLTVTSAQKNPTAFYLCASSPPAGWNEQYFGPGTRLTVT.

This clonotype was seen at least ten times. The chain joins TRBV28 to TRBJ2-2; possible D gene TRBD2, 6 bases. Trimming removed 6 bases from V and 1 base from J, with 9 bases in between. Germline V gene data show CDR1 as MDHEN and CDR2 as SYDVKM. CDR3 length: 14 residues. CDR3 amino acids: CASRGGQNTGELFF. In nucleotides, the CDR3 is TGTGCCAGCAGGGGAGGACAGAACACCGGGGAGCTGTTTTTT. Based on the CDR3 plus reference TRBV28 and TRBJ2-2, the full variable domain is DVKVTQSSRYLVKRTGEKVFLECVQDMDHENMFWYRQDPGLGLRLIYFSYDVKMKEKGDIPEGYSVSREKKERFSLILESASTNQTSMYLCASRGGQNTGELFFGEGSRLTVL.

This clonotype was recorded many times. The chain combines TRBV10-2 with TRBJ2-5; TRBD2 agrees at 13 bases. The CDR3 covers 14 residues. The germline V gene encodes CDR1 WSHSY and CDR2 SAAADI. After removal of 9 bases from V and 4 bases from J, the junction contained 5 bases not matched to a gene. The CDR3 region is CARRTSGSRETQYF. CDR3 DNA sequence: TGCGCCAGGAGGACTAGCGGGAGTCGAGAGACCCAGTACTTC.

This clonotype was observed many times. This chain connects TRBV14 to TRBJ2-3, with D unclear. V was shortened by 8 bases and J by 0 bases, with 9 bases between the two germline ends. CDR1 is SGHDN, CDR2 FVKESK, per germline. This CDR3 contains 13 residues. The CDR3 region has the DNA TGTGCCAGCGGGATGCAGAGCACAGATACGCAGTATTTT. Protein: CASGMQSTDTQYF.

The sample holds many counts of this clonotype. The chain combines TRBV12-3 or TRBV12-4 with TRBJ1-1; D not resolved. The V end was cut by 3 bases, the J end by 12 bases, with 20 bases between. The CDR3 has 14 amino acids. The CDR3 DNA follows: TGTGCCAGCAGTTTTCGAAACAGCGCCCCTTCTACTTTCTTT. Protein sequence: CASSFRNSAPSTFF.

This clonotype occurred many times. CDR3 sequence reads: CSVLTYEQYF. CDR3 in DNA: TGCAGCGTTCTGACCTACGAGCAGTACTTC. This chain joins TRBV29-1 and TRBJ2-7; no clear D. Germline CDR1 reads SQVTM; CDR2 reads ANQGSEA. V was clipped by 5 bases and J by 2 bases, with 4 bases between them. CDR3 size: 10 residues.

This clonotype was seen ten or more times. This chain uses TRBV5-1 with TRBJ1-1; D remains ambiguous. V dropped 0 bases and J dropped 4 bases, with 4 bases sitting between them. Germline V gene lookup returns CDR1 SGHRS and CDR2 YFSETQ. CDR3 length: 12 residues. The CDR3 reads CASSLDATEAFF. CDR3 DNA: TGCGCCAGCAGCTTGGACGCCACTGAAGCTTTCTTT.

This chain uses TRBV7-9 with TRBJ1-1; TRBD1 might be the D (6 bases). V lost 3 bases to trimming and J lost 7 bases, with 9 bases between them. Germline V gives CDR1 SEHNR, CDR2 FQNEAQ (reference sequence). The CDR3 is made up of 12 amino acids. The CDR3 reads CASSFDRSEAFF. CDR3 sequence (DNA): TGTGCCAGCAGCTTTGACAGGAGTGAAGCTTTCTTT.

This clonotype was picked up many times. V gene TRBV20-1 combines with J gene TRBJ2-7; D gene uncertain. Trimming shortened V by 3 bases and J by 3 bases, and 6 bases separated the two germline ends. Per the germline V gene, CDR1 is DFQATT and CDR2 is SNEGSKA (reference sequence). This CDR3 comprises 11 residues. The CDR3 here is CSARMNYEQYF. The CDR3, as DNA: TGCAGTGCTAGGATGAACTACGAGCAGTACTTC.

This clonotype was seen at least ten times. The chain couples TRBV20-1 to TRBJ1-1; D is uncertain. The germline gives CDR1 DFQATT, CDR2 SNEGSKA (reference sequence). V was clipped by 5 bases and J by 3 bases, with 10 bases between them. The CDR3 is 12 amino acids. CDR3 region: CSAGRVDTEAFF. Here the CDR3 DNA reads TGCAGTGCTGGTCGCGTGGACACTGAAGCTTTCTTT.

In this sample, this clonotype turned up many times. V is TRBV6-2 or TRBV6-3 and J is TRBJ1-6; TRBD1 aligns across 7 bases. The V gene end was trimmed by 8 bases and the J gene end by 9 bases; junction bases not matched to a gene: 7. Germline CDR1 reads MNHEY; CDR2 reads SVGEGT. The CDR3 totals 13 residues. The CDR3 DNA reads as TGTGCCAGCGGCGACAGGGTCGCTTCACCCCTCCACTTT. Translating gives CASGDRVASPLHF.

This clonotype was counted ten times or more. The chain is built from TRBV7-8 and TRBJ2-1; 14 positions agree with TRBD2. The CDR3 spans 18 residues. The ends lost 5 bases at V and 3 bases at J; junction bases unmatched: 9. Germline CDR1 reads SGHVS; CDR2 reads FQNEAQ. The CDR3 DNA follows: TGTGCCAGCAGCATTGGACTAGCGGGAGGACCCCTCTACAATGAGCAGTTCTTC. It yields the protein CASSIGLAGGPLYNEQFF.

Ten or more counts support this clonotype. This chain links TRBV12-3 or TRBV12-4 with TRBJ2-5, with 7 bases identical to TRBD2. This CDR3 spans 15 amino acids. The junction had 7 bases not matched to a gene; V was cut back by 1 base and J by 5 bases. CDR3 in DNA: TGTGCCAGCAGTTTAGACGGGGGGATTGGGGAGACCCAGTACTTC. Amino acid sequence: CASSLDGGIGETQYF.

The chain has TRBV7-2 and TRBJ2-2, with 7 bases fitting TRBD1. Germline CDR1 is SGHTA and CDR2 is FQGNSA. Trimming removed 2 bases from V and 6 bases from J; junction bases left unmatched: 9. The CDR3 is 16 residues long. The CDR3 is CASSLHERGLAGELFF. CDR3 nucleotides: TGTGCCAGCAGCTTACACGAGAGGGGGCTGGCCGGGGAGCTGTTTTTT.

This chain uses TRBV6-2 or TRBV6-3 with TRBJ2-1; D is possibly TRBD1 or TRBD2 (5 bases each). The CDR3 loop spans 12 amino acids. Trimming stripped 5 bases from V and 7 bases from J, with 9 bases between. The V gene's germline CDR1 is MNHEY and CDR2 SVGEGT. The CDR3 spells CASSGGWNEQFF. DNA of the CDR3: TGTGCCAGCAGTGGGGGTTGGAATGAGCAGTTCTTC.